The TCR beta chain under discussion was sequenced for a study of T cells in Graves' hyperthyroidism and ophthalmopathy. The TCR beta CDR3 regions underwent amplification using RNA transcripts as the source. HTBI primers were used for first-round RT-PCR of the TCR CDR3. TCRdb passed the multiplex PCR reads through MiXCR, listing each CDR3 protein once. The repertoire holds under 300,000 distinct CDR3 sequences, with 13% to 15% as singletons. At least ten counts were recorded for this clonotype. This CDR3 has 20 amino acids. Germline CDR1 reads LNHDA; CDR2 reads SQIVND (reference sequence). V gave up 3 bases and J gave up 6 bases, with 30 bases separating them.

Specimen: blood. The chain has TRBV19 and TRBJ1-5; weak D call: TRBD1 (6 bases). The receptor comes from a woman in her thirties or forties with Graves' hyperthyroidism that later progressed to Graves' ophthalmopathy. The chain's CDR3 is CASSIGVPKTTRQVGQPQHF. The DNA for the CDR3 is TGTGCCAGTAGTATTGGGGTGCCAAAAACAACTCGACAGGTTGGTCAGCCCCAGCATTTT.